The rows below give T cell receptor beta chains drawn from one sample of a study of shared clonotypes between healthy human individuals. Method: immunoSEQ multiplex PCR; TCRdb's copy keeps in-frame clones and lacks some. The table has millions of clones, around nine tenths seen once; the top ten hold around 0.14%. What was sequenced was naive CD4+ T cells sorted from blood. These receptors all stem from a man aged 18 to 29 in good health. Each CDR3 is given without its conserved first and last residue.

>15|TRBV19
ASSKYSSGTGRYEQY
>15|TRBV9
ASSVGDGASYNSPLH
>14|TRBV7-2
ASNLEGFGGHSPLH
>14|TRBV19
ASSATGGLRQETQY
>11|TRBV27
ASSLQGAGGYT
>14|TRBV14
ASSQVHPGANQEQY
>13|TRBV30
AWSFKVRAANEQF
>15|TRBV4-1
ASSRPDHITNTGELF
>10|TRBV10-3
AISEAAYEQY
>12|TRBV4-2
ASSQDAGRTEAF
>12|TRBV6-1
ASIATGDLEPQH
>13|TRBV7-9
ASSPQAGLNTEAF
>12|TRBV4-3
ASSRTSGTYEQY
>12|TRBV18
ASLPGLGSYEQY
>11|TRBV9
ASSVDWGQPQH
>12|TRBV19
ASSYRDRDYEQY
>13|TRBV5-4
ASAGTGSSTDTQY
>12|TRBV19
ASSMAGSGYEQY
>11|TRBV7-3
ASSDGQGQTQY
>9|TRBV28
ASSFGYGYT
>13|TRBV5-6
ASSISGRETDTQY
>13|TRBV6-1
ASSEGAGGIGGYT
>13|TRBV5-1
ASSGMDRGRDGYT
>13|TRBV30
AWSMGWGTNEKLF
>11|TRBV7-7
ASSLSTHNEQF
>13|TRBV4-1
ASRGRGLPTDTQY
>14|TRBV7-2
ASSLGGTSASYEQY
>13|TRBV6-5
ASSDRENSNSPLH
>15|TRBV4-1
ASSQDWGQSSGNTIY
>14|TRBV27
ASSLYGFSSYNEQF
>12|TRBV9
ASSAGTAIHEQY
>13|TRBV5-1
ASSLGGQVNEKLF
>9|TRBV6-5
ASSYSGKGF
>13|TRBV27
ASSSREREYNEQF
>11|TRBV27
ASSFWNSYEQY
>12|TRBV5-1
ASSLVTGEEEAF
>12|TRBV2
ASSSLQDGTEAF
>9|TRBV20-1
SALGPQTQY
>11|TRBV5-4
ASSLREVETQY
>11|TRBV25-1
ASSELVPMTLH
>14|TRBV28
ASSPRGRGGTDTQY
>12|TRBV28
ASSLRLRGLGQF
>10|TRBV7-9
ASSLKQGGYT
>12|TRBV10-3
AISDPGLGQPQH
>13|TRBV5-1
ASSTDISYNSPLH
>13|TRBV10-3
AIGTSGRADETQY
>11|TRBV6-1
ASRVALNNEQF
>16|TRBV15
ATSRDPNAGQGPDTQY
>13|TRBV2
ASSERTGGNQPQH